This is a list of T cell receptor beta chains from one sample in a study of control samples from healthy donors and cancer patients. Some clones are missing from TCRdb's copy, which holds only in-frame ones; the method was immunoSEQ multiplex PCR. The data contain about 160,000 clones, 70% to 90% of them singletons. Sequenced: blood. These receptors all stem from a young man in good health. Both conserved end residues are trimmed from each CDR3. The D gene is left open where the match is weak.

D gene	V gene	J gene	CDR3 protein
.	TRBV5-4	TRBJ1-1	ASSPQRGARTEAF
.	TRBV13	TRBJ2-1	ASSPWGGDYNEQF
.	TRBV10-3	TRBJ2-3	AISDGGPTDTQY
TRBD2	TRBV7-6	TRBJ2-3	ASSLGGGRTDTQY
.	TRBV11-2	TRBJ2-7	ASSSQGDSPYEQY
.	TRBV5-6	TRBJ1-2	ASSLEGRGTGGYT
.	TRBV24-1	TRBJ1-2	ATSAPGAYGYT
.	TRBV27	TRBJ1-5	ATSLSPYSNQPQH
.	TRBV15	TRBJ1-2	ATSRASGGGEANYGYT
TRBD2	TRBV29-1	TRBJ2-3	SVRLAGGDTQY
TRBD1	TRBV7-2	TRBJ2-7	ASSLRDRAYEQY
.	TRBV24-1	TRBJ1-6	ATSEGTSNSPLH
.	TRBV24-1	TRBJ1-5	ATSDSGSNNQPQH
.	TRBV19	TRBJ1-4	ATSVTGFNEKLF
.	TRBV3-1/TRBV3-2	TRBJ1-2	ASSQDVGASGYT
.	TRBV5-1	TRBJ1-4	ASSSDSTNEKLF
.	TRBV11-3	TRBJ2-1	ASSENGYEQF
.	TRBV30	TRBJ1-2	AWSSNRLLGRPSLYGYT
.	TRBV6-5	TRBJ1-2	ASNPDAYGYT
TRBD1	TRBV28	TRBJ1-1	ASSYRGGLF
TRBD1	TRBV5-1	TRBJ1-2	ASSFQGEGYT
TRBD1	TRBV5-6	TRBJ2-5	ASSLGLTGEETQY
.	TRBV28	TRBJ1-4	ASSLFSRGNEKLF
.	TRBV6-6	TRBJ1-1	ASTSEAF
TRBD1	TRBV27	TRBJ2-5	ASSPGQGRETQY
TRBD1	TRBV29-1	TRBJ1-2	SVERTGPLYGYT
.	TRBV3-1/TRBV3-2	TRBJ1-1	ASSQGDVAEAF
.	TRBV11-2	TRBJ2-7	ASSLDRGGEQY
.	TRBV3-1/TRBV3-2	TRBJ2-2	ASSNTGELF
.	TRBV7-2	TRBJ1-5	ARSDEQGVIQPQH
TRBD1	TRBV10-3	TRBJ1-2	AISELPTGKGYT
.	TRBV27	TRBJ2-7	ASSFREKSYEQY
TRBD1	TRBV7-6	TRBJ1-2	ASSWPVLPGQAGGYT
.	TRBV6-5	TRBJ2-1	ASIKRGGTEQF
.	TRBV30	TRBJ1-1	AWSWAPNTEAF
.	TRBV11-1	TRBJ1-1	ASSFNRNTEAF
.	TRBV14	TRBJ2-1	ASSLLKDEQF
TRBD2	TRBV24-1	TRBJ2-2	ATSPALAANTGELF
TRBD1	TRBV28	TRBJ1-5	ASSSGQGGNQPQH
.	TRBV27	TRBJ1-1	ASSSHREMDTEAF
.	TRBV5-1	TRBJ1-4	ASRGESEKLF
.	TRBV14	TRBJ2-1	ASSQEGAGSYNEQF
TRBD2	TRBV7-9	TRBJ2-5	ASSPGLAAETQY
TRBD1	TRBV6-5	TRBJ2-5	ASRRTGGLTETQY
.	TRBV29-1	TRBJ1-1	SGENTEAF
.	TRBV18	TRBJ2-3	ASSPNLRGAADTQY
.	TRBV21-1	TRBJ2-7	ARPNHADSSSYEQY
.	TRBV6-4	TRBJ2-1	ASSEGEQF
.	TRBV4-1	TRBJ1-1	ASSQVDRGEAF